The rows below give T cell receptor beta chains drawn from one sample of a study of cytomegalovirus exposure and HLA in healthy donors. Clones were read by immunoSEQ multiplex PCR, and TCRdb kept only the in-frame ones, dropping some. This sample yields about 130,000 clones, of which roughly 82% are seen a single time; 11% belongs to the top ten. The sequenced sample consisted of PBMCs. The source of these receptors is a male donor in good health and CMV-seropositive. CDR3s include the opening cysteine and the closing phenylalanine or tryptophan. The D gene is left open where the match is weak. Only some rows state a clone size, as once, few, many or a class for expanded clones.

j_call	cdr3_length	d_call	v_call	clone_size	cdr3_nt	cdr3_aa
TRBJ2-7	16	TRBD1	TRBV4-3	once	TGCGCCAGCAGCCGCGAATTACAGGGGTGGAGATACGAGCAGTACTTC	CASSRELQGWRYEQYF
TRBJ2-5	15	TRBD2	TRBV2	NA	TGTGCCAGCAGTTCCGGGACTAGCGGGAGAGAGACCCAGTACTTC	CASSSGTSGRETQYF
TRBJ2-1	15	TRBD2	TRBV6-5	NA	TGTGCCAGCCGAAAAAGACTAGCGGGAGACAATGAGCAGTTCTTC	CASRKRLAGDNEQFF
TRBJ2-1	16	TRBD2	TRBV2	NA	TGTGCCAGCACCGAGGAAGCGGGAGAAAAAATCAATGAGCAGTTCTTC	CASTEEAGEKINEQFF
TRBJ2-5	11	NA	TRBV20-1	NA	TGCAGTGCTTATGTTTTCGGAGAGCAGTACTTC	CSAYVFGEQYF
TRBJ2-2	16	TRBD1	TRBV10-3	NA	TGTGCCATCAGTGAGTTGACAGGGGAGAACACCGGGGAGCTGTTTTTT	CAISELTGENTGELFF
TRBJ2-5	13	TRBD1	TRBV6-5	NA	TGTGCCAGCAGTAGGGACAGGGCGTTTTACCAGTACTTC	CASSRDRAFYQYF
TRBJ2-2	16	NA	TRBV12-2	once	TGTGCAAGTCCGAGGGAGTGGGTGACGAACACCGGGGAGCTGTTTTTT	CASPREWVTNTGELFF
TRBJ2-1	11	NA	TRBV29-1	few	TGCAGCGTTAAGCTAGCAGATGAGCAGTTCTTC	CSVKLADEQFF
TRBJ2-7	14	NA	TRBV9	NA	TGTGCCAGCAGCGTAGGCAGGGCGGGATACGAGCAGTACTTC	CASSVGRAGYEQYF
TRBJ2-3	15	NA	TRBV7-6	NA	TGTGCCAGCAGCTTAGTGAGGGAAAGCACAGATACGCAGTATTTT	CASSLVRESTDTQYF
TRBJ2-3	16	NA	TRBV7-2	NA	TGTGCCAGCAGCCTTGGTAGAAACCCAGGAACAGATACGCAGTATTTT	CASSLGRNPGTDTQYF
TRBJ1-3	15	NA	TRBV7-2	few	TGTGCCAGCAGCCCCCTTCGGGGTTCTGGAAACACCATATATTTT	CASSPLRGSGNTIYF
TRBJ1-1	15	NA	TRBV7-2	NA	TGTGCCAGCAGCCCAACCAGGGTGAGGAACACTGAAGCTTTCTTT	CASSPTRVRNTEAFF
TRBJ2-7	12	TRBD2	TRBV11-2	NA	TGTGCCAGCAGCTATGGGACTAGCGGGCTGGATTTC	CASSYGTSGLDF
TRBJ2-7	14	TRBD1	TRBV28	NA	TGTGCCAGCAGAGTCCGGGACAGATCGTACGAGCAGTACTTC	CASRVRDRSYEQYF
TRBJ2-7	16	TRBD2	TRBV28	NA	TGTGCCAGCAGAACCCTCACTAGCGGGAACTCCTACGAGCAGTACTTC	CASRTLTSGNSYEQYF
TRBJ1-4	15	TRBD1	TRBV7-9	NA	TGTGCCAGCAGCTCCAGACAGGGGCGTTCGGAAAAACTGTTTTTT	CASSSRQGRSEKLFF
TRBJ2-1	15	NA	TRBV9	NA	TGTGCCAGCAGGGCTGGGGGGGGGCAAGGCAATGAGCAGTTCTTC	CASRAGGGQGNEQFF
TRBJ1-2	13	TRBD1	TRBV9	NA	TGTGCCAGCAGCGAGAGGGACAGGTATGGCTACACCTTC	CASSERDRYGYTF
TRBJ2-7	12	NA	TRBV19	NA	TGTGCCAGTAGTATACTAGCAGGAGAGCAGTACTTC	CASSILAGEQYF
TRBJ2-2	19	TRBD2	TRBV11-1	NA	TGTGCCAGCAGCCGGAGGGGGACTAGCGGGAGGGCAGGCACCGGGGAGCTGTTTTTT	CASSRRGTSGRAGTGELFF
TRBJ1-2	14	TRBD1	TRBV10-2	NA	TGCGCCAGCGGGGGACAGGGAGCTAACTATGGCTACACCTTC	CASGGQGANYGYTF
TRBJ2-2	15	NA	TRBV28	NA	TGTGCCAGCACCTCACCCCAGGGAAACACCGGGGAGCTGTTTTTT	CASTSPQGNTGELFF
TRBJ1-1	15	NA	TRBV7-3	NA	TGTGCCAGCAGCCCCCTAGGAGGGCTGAACACTGAAGCTTTCTTT	CASSPLGGLNTEAFF
TRBJ2-5	17	TRBD2	TRBV9	NA	TGTGCCAGCAGCGTAGGGGCTAGCGGGAGGGCCACGGAGACCCAGTACTTC	CASSVGASGRATETQYF
TRBJ1-1	13	TRBD1	TRBV30	NA	TGTGCCCGGCAGGGACAGATGAACACTGAAGCTTTCTTT	CARQGQMNTEAFF
TRBJ1-3	14	NA	TRBV7-2	NA	TGCGCCAGCAGCCCTTACGGCTCTGGAAACACCATATATTTT	CASSPYGSGNTIYF
TRBJ2-7	13	NA	TRBV6-5	NA	TGTGCCAGCAGTCAGATGTGGAGCCACGAGCAGTACTTC	CASSQMWSHEQYF
TRBJ1-4	11	NA	TRBV20-1	NA	TGCAGTGCTCTCCTAAATGAAAACCTGTTTTTT	CSALLNENLFF
TRBJ1-1	17	TRBD1	TRBV6-4	NA	TGTGCCAGCAGACCTCAAGACCGACAGGGCGGGAACACTGAAGCTTTCTTT	CASRPQDRQGGNTEAFF
TRBJ1-3	15	NA	TRBV6-5	NA	TGTGCCAGCAGCCCCCCCGGGGGTCGGGGAAACACCATATATTTT	CASSPPGGRGNTIYF
TRBJ2-7	15	TRBD2	TRBV5-4	NA	TGTGCCAGCAGCTCGGTAGCGGGACCTTCCTACGAGCAGTACTTC	CASSSVAGPSYEQYF
TRBJ2-5	16	NA	TRBV7-9	once	TGTGCCAGCAGCTTAATTCGGGACAACTTTAAAGAGACCCAGTACTTC	CASSLIRDNFKETQYF
TRBJ2-1	12	NA	TRBV11-2	NA	TGTGCCAGCAGCTTAGTTGAGGATGAGCAGTTCTTC	CASSLVEDEQFF
TRBJ2-1	14	NA	TRBV27	once	TGTGCCAGCACCGACAGTCACTCCTACAATGAGCAGTTCTTC	CASTDSHSYNEQFF
TRBJ2-5	14	TRBD1	TRBV27	NA	TGTGCCAGCAGGAGGACAGGGGCCTCCCCGACCCAGTACTTC	CASRRTGASPTQYF
TRBJ1-1	16	NA	TRBV21-1	NA	TGTGCCAGCAGCAAAGCGGAGGGTGACGGATACACTGAAGCTTTCTTT	CASSKAEGDGYTEAFF
TRBJ2-1	15	NA	TRBV7-3	NA	TGTGCCAGCAGCTTGACCGGGACTGGCTACAATGAGCAGTTCTTC	CASSLTGTGYNEQFF
TRBJ2-3	13	NA	TRBV5-1	NA	TGCGCCAGCAGCTGGGACTCCACAGATACGCAGTATTTT	CASSWDSTDTQYF
TRBJ2-7	14	NA	TRBV7-2	NA	TGTGCCAGCAGCCGGAGCGTCGCCTCCTACGAGCAGTACTTC	CASSRSVASYEQYF
TRBJ1-3	12	NA	TRBV7-9	NA	TGTTCCAGCGGGCAGGGTGGAAACACCATATATTTT	CSSGQGGNTIYF
TRBJ2-7	15	NA	TRBV7-9	NA	TGTGCCAGCAGCACAACAGGGCACCGGACCTACGAGCAGTACTTC	CASSTTGHRTYEQYF
TRBJ1-4	15	TRBD1	TRBV7-2	NA	TGTGCCAGCAGCCCACAGACAGGGGCAGAGGAAAAACTGTTTTTT	CASSPQTGAEEKLFF
TRBJ2-1	15	TRBD2	TRBV11-2	NA	TGTGCCAGCAGCTCGATCACGGGAGGGCCGAGTGAGCAGTTCTTC	CASSSITGGPSEQFF
TRBJ2-7	14	TRBD1	TRBV29-1	NA	TGCAGCGTTGATGGGACAGGGGGAAACTACGAGCAGTACTTC	CSVDGTGGNYEQYF
TRBJ1-2	14	TRBD1	TRBV4-1	NA	TGCGCCAGCAGCCGACCGGGACAGGGGGGGGGCTACACCTTC	CASSRPGQGGGYTF
TRBJ2-1	12	NA	TRBV7-9	NA	TGTGCCAGCAGCTTACTTCCCAATGAGCAGTTCTTC	CASSLLPNEQFF
TRBJ2-7	14	NA	TRBV28	once	TGTGCCAGCAGTTTAAGAGGGCTCGGCTACGAGCAGTACTTC	CASSLRGLGYEQYF
TRBJ2-1	14	NA	TRBV29-1	NA	TGCAGCGTTGCCGGTGGGAGGGGGTTTGATGAGCAGTTCTTC	CSVAGGRGFDEQFF
TRBJ2-2	14	NA	TRBV5-4	NA	TGTGCCAGCAGCTCCACCCCCGGCACCGGGGAGCTGTTTTTT	CASSSTPGTGELFF
TRBJ2-5	21	NA	TRBV21-1	few	TGTGCCAGCAGCAAAGCATTCTGGGGCAGGAGATCTCGGATAGGAGAAGAGACCCAGTACTTC	CASSKAFWGRRSRIGEETQYF